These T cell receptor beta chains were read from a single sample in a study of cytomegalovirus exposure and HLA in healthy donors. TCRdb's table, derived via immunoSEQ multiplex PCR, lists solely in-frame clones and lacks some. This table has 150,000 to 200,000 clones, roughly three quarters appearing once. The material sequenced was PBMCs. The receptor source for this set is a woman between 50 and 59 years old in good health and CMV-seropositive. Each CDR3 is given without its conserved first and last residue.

CDR3 protein: ASSVVLVLGASTNEKLF
V gene: TRBV6-1
J gene: TRBJ1-4

CDR3 protein: ASGDRRWEQY
V gene: TRBV27
J gene: TRBJ2-7

CDR3 protein: ASRDRPGGPLH
V gene: TRBV10-1
J gene: TRBJ1-6

CDR3 protein: ASSISDRDAQY
V gene: TRBV19
J gene: TRBJ2-3

CDR3 protein: AASGDSHYEQY
V gene: TRBV27
J gene: TRBJ2-7

CDR3 protein: ASSPRTGGNEQY
V gene: TRBV6-6
J gene: TRBJ2-7

CDR3 protein: ASSLAGQGRYT
V gene: TRBV7-9
J gene: TRBJ1-2

CDR3 protein: ASTGTDRANTEAF
V gene: TRBV5-6
J gene: TRBJ1-1

CDR3 protein: ASTITGANYGYT
V gene: TRBV5-6
J gene: TRBJ1-2

CDR3 protein: ASSSFAGHLYGYT
V gene: TRBV7-9
J gene: TRBJ1-2

CDR3 protein: ATSRQEILELNTEAF
V gene: TRBV15
J gene: TRBJ1-1

CDR3 protein: ANTRDWNYNEQF
V gene: TRBV11-3
J gene: TRBJ2-1

CDR3 protein: ASSTWGGANTGELF
V gene: TRBV19
J gene: TRBJ2-2

CDR3 protein: ASSSLAGQNEQF
V gene: TRBV5-1
J gene: TRBJ2-1

CDR3 protein: ASSVRHGGESEQF
V gene: TRBV9
J gene: TRBJ2-1

CDR3 protein: ASSSTGNTEAF
V gene: TRBV18
J gene: TRBJ1-1

CDR3 protein: ASSSTRMDTVSYEQY
V gene: TRBV7-9
J gene: TRBJ2-7

CDR3 protein: ASSRGIDTEAF
V gene: TRBV5-1
J gene: TRBJ1-1

CDR3 protein: ASSTRSAGGHETQY
V gene: TRBV5-6
J gene: TRBJ2-5

CDR3 protein: ASSPMAASSYNSPLH
V gene: TRBV18
J gene: TRBJ1-6

CDR3 protein: ASSLQGALNTEAF
V gene: TRBV6-5
J gene: TRBJ1-1

CDR3 protein: ASSVAVGGDTQY
V gene: TRBV9
J gene: TRBJ2-3

CDR3 protein: ASSLEASSYNEQF
V gene: TRBV11-3
J gene: TRBJ2-1

CDR3 protein: ASSRSSGGAGDTQY
V gene: TRBV9
J gene: TRBJ2-3

CDR3 protein: ASSDRTGSQPQH
V gene: TRBV10-2
J gene: TRBJ1-5

CDR3 protein: ASSLVARAARELF
V gene: TRBV5-1
J gene: TRBJ2-2

CDR3 protein: ASSMQGASDTQY
V gene: TRBV19
J gene: TRBJ2-3

CDR3 protein: ASSSPGEKLF
V gene: TRBV6-5
J gene: TRBJ1-4

CDR3 protein: ASSLAGSSSGNTIY
V gene: TRBV5-1
J gene: TRBJ1-3

CDR3 protein: ASSTGQGWTEAF
V gene: TRBV19
J gene: TRBJ1-1

CDR3 protein: ASSLGAGNNEQF
V gene: TRBV5-1
J gene: TRBJ2-1

CDR3 protein: SVEGSRDSYNEQF
V gene: TRBV29-1
J gene: TRBJ2-1

CDR3 protein: ASSPTGGERSLLTGNTIY
V gene: TRBV4-2
J gene: TRBJ1-3

CDR3 protein: ASSVDTNTGELF
V gene: TRBV9
J gene: TRBJ2-2

CDR3 protein: ATSRDTGRYEKLF
V gene: TRBV15
J gene: TRBJ1-4

CDR3 protein: ASSLLDTYTEAF
V gene: TRBV5-1
J gene: TRBJ1-1

CDR3 protein: ATAGTATTDTQY
V gene: TRBV10-3
J gene: TRBJ2-3

CDR3 protein: ASSRQGDNSPLH
V gene: TRBV6-5
J gene: TRBJ1-6

CDR3 protein: ASSLGGFADTQY
V gene: TRBV7-9
J gene: TRBJ2-3

CDR3 protein: ASSSGAGQETQY
V gene: TRBV7-3
J gene: TRBJ2-5